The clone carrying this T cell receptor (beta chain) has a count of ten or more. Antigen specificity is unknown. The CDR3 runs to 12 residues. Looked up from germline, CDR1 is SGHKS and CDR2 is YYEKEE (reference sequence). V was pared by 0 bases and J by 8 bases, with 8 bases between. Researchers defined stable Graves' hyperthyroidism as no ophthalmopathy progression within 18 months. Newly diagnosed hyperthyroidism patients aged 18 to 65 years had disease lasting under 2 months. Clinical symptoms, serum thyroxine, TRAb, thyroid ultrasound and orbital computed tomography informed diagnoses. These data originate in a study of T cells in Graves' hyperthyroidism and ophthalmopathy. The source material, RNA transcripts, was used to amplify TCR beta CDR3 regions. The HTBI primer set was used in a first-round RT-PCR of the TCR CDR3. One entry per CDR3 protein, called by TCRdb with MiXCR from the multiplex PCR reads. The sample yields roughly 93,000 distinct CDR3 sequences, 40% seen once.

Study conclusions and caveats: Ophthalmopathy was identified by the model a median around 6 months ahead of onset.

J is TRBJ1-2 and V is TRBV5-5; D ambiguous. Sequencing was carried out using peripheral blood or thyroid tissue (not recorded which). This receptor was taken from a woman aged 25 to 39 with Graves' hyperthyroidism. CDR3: CASSLEVGGYTF. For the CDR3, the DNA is TGTGCCAGCAGCTTGGAGGTGGGGGGCTACACCTTC.